Each of the 8 T cell receptor beta chains below was sequenced from the same sample in a study of cytomegalovirus exposure and HLA in healthy donors. The PCR was carried out with 60 Vbeta primers and 13 Jbeta primers. TCRdb's table, derived via immunoSEQ multiplex PCR, lists solely in-frame clones and lacks some. The table lists 130,000 to 150,000 clones, around 79% of them singletons, with approximately 3% in the top ten. The sequenced sample consisted of PBMCs. These receptor sequences come from a female donor in good health and CMV-seronegative.

This clone was observed a handful of times. The chain couples TRBV5-1 to TRBJ1-1, with D possibly matching TRBD1 (6 bases). CDR3 length: 14 amino acids. V lost 3 bases, J lost 5 bases, and 14 bases lay in between. In germline, CDR1 is SGHRS, CDR2 YFSETQ. The CDR3 sequence is CASSYQNRDTEAFF. The CDR3 region has the DNA TGCGCCAGCAGCTACCAGAACAGGGATACTGAAGCTTTCTTT.

The chain carries TRBV9 and TRBJ1-3; D is undetermined. The V gene lost 2 bases and the J gene lost 0 bases, with 9 bases spanning the gap. The germline gives CDR1 SGDLS, CDR2 YYNGEE. This CDR3 has 15 residues. The CDR3 protein is CASSVSGSSGNTIYF. CDR3 coding DNA: TGTGCCAGCAGCGTGTCGGGATCCTCTGGAAACACCATATATTTT.

The V gene is TRBV5-1, the J gene TRBJ2-7; 9 bases are a match to TRBD2. The CDR3 totals 15 residues. Germline V CDR1 and CDR2: SGHRS, YFSETQ. V gave up 0 bases and J gave up 3 bases; unmatched junction bases: 4. The CDR3 spells CASSLAAGGFYEQYF. In DNA form, the CDR3 reads TGCGCCAGCAGCTTGGCAGCGGGGGGATTCTACGAGCAGTACTTC.

The rearrangement uses TRBV19 and TRBJ2-7, with D perhaps TRBD1 (5 bases). Per the germline V gene, CDR1 is LNHDA and CDR2 is SQIVND (reference sequence). Trimming took 3 bases from V and 3 from J, leaving 12 bases between them. The CDR3 contains 14 residues. The CDR3: CASSIRGSLYEQYF. In nucleotides, the CDR3 is TGTGCCAGTAGTATTAGGGGTTCCCTCTACGAGCAGTACTTC.

The rearrangement links TRBV27 to TRBJ2-3; D might be TRBD2 (6 bases). This CDR3 has 16 amino acids. In germline, CDR1 is MNHEY, CDR2 SMNVEV (reference sequence). V was clipped by 2 bases and J by 0 bases, with 12 bases between them. DNA of the CDR3: TGTGCCAGCAGTTTAACGCGGGATGCTAGCACAGATACGCAGTATTTT. Translating it yields CASSLTRDASTDTQYF.

The chain joins TRBV11-2 to TRBJ2-7, with 14 bases aligning to TRBD2. V dropped 5 bases and J dropped 7; count of bases not matched to a gene: 10. Germline values: CDR1 SGHAT, CDR2 FQNNGV. This CDR3 comprises 16 residues. CDR3 nucleotides: TGTGCCAGCAGCCCATTTCCGGGACTAGCGGGAGATGAGCAGTACTTC. Amino acids: CASSPFPGLAGDEQYF.

The chain carries TRBV13 and TRBJ2-7, with 8 bases that match TRBD2. Trimming cost V 3 bases and J 3 bases; bases outside gene matches: 4. The germline V gene encodes CDR1 PRHDT and CDR2 FYEKMQ (reference sequence). There are 14 residues in the CDR3. CDR3 bases: TGTGCCAGCAGCTTCCGGGGGGGTAACTACGAGCAGTACTTC. Encoded protein: CASSFRGGNYEQYF.

The CDR3 reads CASSSTGTGISTQYF. The CDR3 region has the DNA TGTGCCAGCAGTTCAACCGGGACAGGGATCTCGACCCAGTACTTC. V gene TRBV27 combines with J gene TRBJ2-5, with 9 bases fitting TRBD1. The germline V gene has CDR1 MNHEY and CDR2 SMNVEV (reference sequence). The length of the CDR3 is 15 residues. The V segment lost 4 bases and the J segment 7 bases; nucleotides outside the gene matches: 10.